This T cell receptor (beta chain) originates from a study of early T cells in non-severe SARS-CoV-2 infection. Overall study context: Sequencing was performed on bulk RNA from unsorted whole blood, leaving chains unpaired.

TCRdb reprocessed the 5' RACE reads via MiXCR and lists one record per CDR3 protein. The sample gives 85,000 to 100,000 distinct CDR3 sequences, roughly 17% of which show up once; about 5% is in the top ten. This clonotype was observed a single time. This CDR3 comprises 15 residues. Germline values: CDR1 SGHTA, CDR2 FQGNSA. V was clipped by 2 bases and J by 3 bases, with 13 bases between them. The sequence was collected from an adult who was a healthcare worker with PCR-confirmed SARS-CoV-2 infection or an uninfected control (not recorded which). The V call is TRBV7-2, the J call TRBJ2-5, with D possibly being TRBD1 or TRBD2 (5 bases each). Source: whole blood, taken at baseline. CDR3: CASSLRRDGEETQYF. The CDR3 DNA is TGTGCCAGCAGCTTAAGACGGGACGGCGAAGAGACCCAGTACTTC.